This is a list of T cell receptor beta chains from one sample in a study of CD8 T cells in Susac syndrome. TCRdb independently ran MiXCR on the immunoSEQ multiplex PCR reads; one entry per CDR3 protein. The data hold over 95,000 distinct CDR3 sequences, with 92% observed a single time. The sequencing input was CD8+ T cells from PBMCs. Every receptor here comes from a human donor in good health. The CDR3 runs from the conserved cysteine through the conserved F or W. The D gene is left open where the match is weak. Clone size is shown for a subset of rows, as once, few, many or a class of expanded clone.

J | size | V | D | CDR3 | DNA
TRBJ2-5 | . | TRBV7-2 | . | CASTTMKTQYF | TGTGCCAGCACCACGATGAAGACCCAGTACTTC
TRBJ2-4 | . | TRBV5-6 | . | CASSLAGIQYF | TGTGCCAGCAGCTTAGCAGGGATTCAGTACTTC
TRBJ2-7 | . | TRBV10-3 | . | CAISAGRRLPYEQYF | TGTGCCATCAGTGCAGGACGGAGACTACCGTACGAGCAGTACTTC
TRBJ2-1 | . | TRBV19 | TRBD2 | CASRLEREPSYNEQFF | TGTGCCAGTAGGTTAGAGCGGGAACCTTCCTACAATGAGCAGTTCTTC
TRBJ1-1 | . | TRBV20-1 | . | CSARRGSVPEAFF | TGCAGTGCTAGAAGGGGGAGCGTGCCTGAAGCTTTCTTT
TRBJ2-7 | once | TRBV6-2/TRBV6-3 | . | CASNPGLSYEQYF | TGTGCCAGCAATCCCGGACTCAGCTACGAGCAGTACTTC
TRBJ1-1 | . | TRBV12-3/TRBV12-4 | TRBD1 | CASSPRGQGRSEAFF | TGTGCCAGCAGTCCTCGAGGACAGGGTAGATCCGAAGCTTTCTTT
TRBJ1-2 | . | TRBV5-6 | . | CASSLRQDYGYTF | TGTGCCAGCAGCCTAAGACAGGACTATGGCTACACCTTC
TRBJ1-2 | . | TRBV7-2 | TRBD1 | CASSRRDRVYGYTF | TGTGCCAGCAGCAGGCGGGACAGGGTCTATGGCTACACCTTC
TRBJ2-1 | . | TRBV14 | TRBD2 | CASSQESSGRALNEQFF | TGTGCCAGCAGCCAAGAGTCTAGCGGGAGGGCCTTGAATGAGCAGTTCTTC
TRBJ2-1 | . | TRBV12-3/TRBV12-4 | TRBD2 | CASTSGGEGGYNEQFF | TGTGCCAGCACCTCGGGGGGGGAAGGAGGGTACAATGAGCAGTTCTTC
TRBJ2-7 | . | TRBV19 | TRBD1 | CASSRQGALDEQYF | TGTGCCAGTTCTCGACAGGGAGCCCTCGACGAGCAGTACTTC
TRBJ2-7 | . | TRBV4-2 | . | CASSQDILGTYEQYF | TGTGCCAGCAGCCAAGACATTCTCGGGACGTACGAGCAGTACTTC
TRBJ1-2 | . | TRBV9 | TRBD1 | CASSVHGQGASNYGYTF | TGTGCCAGCAGCGTCCACGGACAGGGGGCGTCTAACTATGGCTACACCTTC
TRBJ1-3 | . | TRBV6-2/TRBV6-3 | TRBD1 | CASKDPGTAGNTIYF | TGTGCCAGCAAAGATCCCGGGACAGCTGGAAACACCATATATTTT
TRBJ1-5 | . | TRBV6-1 | . | CASRMTDYSNQPQHF | TGTGCCAGCAGAATGACAGATTATAGCAATCAGCCCCAGCATTTT
TRBJ1-1 | . | TRBV5-6 | TRBD1 | CASSLRTGTKAFF | TGTGCCAGCAGCCTTCGGACAGGAACAAAAGCTTTCTTT
TRBJ2-3 | . | TRBV10-3 | TRBD2 | CAISEPGLAGDQVTQYF | TGTGCCATCAGTGAGCCGGGACTAGCGGGTGACCAGGTTACGCAGTATTTT
TRBJ2-3 | . | TRBV7-9 | TRBD1 | CASTPWGTEGDTQYF | TGTGCCAGCACCCCTTGGGGGACAGAGGGAGATACGCAGTATTTT
TRBJ1-1 | . | TRBV12-3/TRBV12-4 | . | CASTQNTEAFF | TGTGCCAGCACGCAGAACACTGAAGCTTTCTTT
TRBJ2-7 | . | TRBV7-9 | . | CASSGGTHTYEQYF | TGTGCCAGCAGCGGTGGGACACACACCTACGAGCAGTACTTC
TRBJ2-5 | . | TRBV7-2 | . | CASSQATETQYF | TGTGCCAGCAGCCAGGCGACCGAGACCCAGTACTTC
TRBJ1-1 | once | TRBV28 | . | CASSFPVGGRTEAFF | TGTGCCAGCAGTTTCCCAGTAGGAGGGAGGACTGAAGCTTTCTTT
TRBJ1-5 | . | TRBV18 | . | CASSQLGGRNQPQHF | TGTGCCAGCTCCCAATTAGGGGGGCGCAATCAGCCCCAGCATTTT
TRBJ1-1 | . | TRBV4-3 | . | CASSQVGSDTEAFF | TGCGCCAGCAGCCAAGTGGGGAGTGACACTGAAGCTTTCTTT
TRBJ1-1 | . | TRBV7-2 | . | CASSQTRNTEAFF | TGTGCCAGCAGTCAAACGAGGAACACTGAAGCTTTCTTT
TRBJ2-2 | . | TRBV5-1 | TRBD1 | CASSLNPGQGDPGELFF | TGCGCCAGCAGCTTAAATCCAGGACAGGGAGACCCCGGGGAGCTGTTTTTT
TRBJ1-5 | . | TRBV7-2 | . | CASSLERGQPQHF | TGTGCCAGCAGCTTAGAACGGGGTCAGCCCCAGCATTTT
TRBJ2-7 | once | TRBV7-2 | TRBD2 | CASSSRPPGLAALYEQYF | TGTGCCAGCAGCTCTAGACCACCGGGACTAGCGGCCCTCTACGAGCAGTACTTC
TRBJ2-1 | . | TRBV6-6 | TRBD2 | CASSYSQRDSYNEQFF | TGTGCCAGCAGTTACTCCCAGCGGGACTCCTACAATGAGCAGTTCTTC
TRBJ2-5 | . | TRBV7-2 | TRBD2 | CASSFGQFGRAFEETQYF | TGTGCCAGCAGCTTCGGCCAGTTCGGGAGGGCCTTTGAAGAGACCCAGTACTTC
TRBJ2-7 | . | TRBV5-1 | TRBD2 | CASSLESSGTGEQYF | TGCGCCAGCAGCTTGGAGTCTAGCGGGACGGGCGAGCAGTACTTC
TRBJ2-6 | . | TRBV28 | . | CASSPPGSGANVLTF | TGTGCCAGCAGCCCCCCAGGATCTGGGGCCAACGTCCTGACTTTC
TRBJ1-1 | . | TRBV28 | . | CASSLEGGLSGTEAFF | TGTGCCAGCAGTTTAGAGGGGGGGCTATCGGGCACTGAAGCTTTCTTT
TRBJ1-6 | . | TRBV29-1 | . | CSVSEGRHGSPLHF | TGCAGCGTTTCAGAGGGCAGGCACGGGTCACCCCTCCACTTT
TRBJ2-7 | few | TRBV25-1 | . | CASRKWGEQYF | TGTGCCAGCAGGAAGTGGGGCGAGCAGTACTTC
TRBJ1-2 | . | TRBV7-9 | . | CASSSSVSDGYTF | TGTGCCAGCAGCTCTTCCGTGAGTGATGGCTACACCTTC
TRBJ2-7 | . | TRBV7-9 | TRBD1 | CASSFDRVEQYF | TGTGCCAGCAGCTTCGACAGGGTCGAGCAGTACTTC
TRBJ2-2 | once | TRBV11-2 | . | CASSLEGGDTGELFF | TGTGCCAGCAGCTTAGAGGGGGGAGACACCGGGGAGCTGTTTTTT
TRBJ2-1 | . | TRBV20-1 | . | CSARVGRELFF | TGCAGTGCTAGAGTCGGGCGGGAACTGTTCTTC
TRBJ1-2 | . | TRBV29-1 | . | CSAGGTSNNYGYTF | TGCAGCGCGGGGGGGACAAGCAATAACTATGGCTACACCTTC
TRBJ1-1 | . | TRBV7-8 | . | CASSPQQVAEAFF | TGTGCCAGCAGCCCGCAGCAAGTAGCTGAAGCTTTCTTT
TRBJ1-2 | . | TRBV12-3/TRBV12-4 | . | CASSLGGRAGYTF | TGTGCCAGCAGTTTGGGGGGGCGTGCGGGCTACACCTTC
TRBJ2-1 | . | TRBV20-1 | . | CSARDQAPSYNEQFF | TGCAGTGCTAGGGACCAGGCCCCCTCCTACAATGAGCAGTTCTTC
TRBJ1-3 | . | TRBV4-1 | . | CASSPLLGGNTIYF | TGCGCCAGCAGCCCCCTCTTAGGGGGAAACACCATATATTTT
TRBJ2-2 | . | TRBV15 | TRBD1 | CATSRSSGTGGPGELFF | TGTGCCACCAGCAGATCCTCCGGGACAGGGGGACCCGGGGAGCTGTTTTTT
TRBJ2-7 | . | TRBV29-1 | . | CSAGVGGGEQYF | TGCAGCGCCGGGGTTGGGGGTGGCGAGCAGTACTTC
TRBJ2-2 | . | TRBV5-1 | . | CASSLGTRGGAAGELFF | TGCGCCAGCAGCTTGGGGACGAGAGGGGGTGCGGCCGGGGAGCTGTTTTTT
TRBJ1-2 | . | TRBV5-6 | . | CASSLGETRRTPTYGYTF | TGTGCCAGCAGCTTGGGAGAGACACGGCGGACACCGACCTATGGCTACACCTTC
TRBJ2-2 | . | TRBV29-1 | . | CSVRQNTGELFF | TGCAGCGTTCGTCAAAACACCGGGGAGCTGTTTTTT